Included here is one T cell receptor (beta chain) sequence, with context. The entry originates in a study of blood T cell repertoires in COVID-19. About the study: Sites in the United States, Italy and Spain provided acute and convalescent COVID-19 samples. T cells, B-cell-depleted T cells, or PBMCs provided the cDNA or gDNA that served as material.

In the study's own analysis: Estimation of nucleated cell counts relied on the amplification of reference gene primers. The data were produced by immunoSEQ multiplex PCR, yet TCRdb's version contains in-frame clones alone and is incomplete. Clone size and V and J calls were adopted from that table, with D and trimming inferred from the DNA. The sample yields roughly 120,000 clones, about three quarters seen once. Germline CDR1 reads SNHLY; CDR2 reads FYNNEI. After removal of 4 bases from V and 7 bases from J, the junction contained 3 bases not matched to a gene. The CDR3 extends over 13 amino acids. The J gene is TRBJ2-1, the V gene TRBV2; the match to TRBD1 covers 8 bases. The sequenced material came from peripheral blood. This TCR was sampled from a woman aged 80 or over with active or convalescent COVID-19. This chain's CDR3 is CASSGRQGNEQFF. CDR3 DNA: TGTGCCAGCAGTGGACGACAGGGGAATGAGCAGTTCTTC.